The present T cell receptor beta chain was sequenced within a study of neoadjuvant nivolumab and ipilimumab in lung cancer. Study details: Nivolumab 3 mg/kg was given days 1, 15 and 29, plus ipilimumab 1 mg/kg day 1 in combination.

Comments on this clone: What it binds is unknown.

V was pared by 0 bases and J by 6 bases, with 16 bases between. The germline CDR1 and CDR2 sequences are SGDLS and YYNGEE. The CDR3 extends over 15 amino acids. Libraries were prepared by immunoSEQ multiplex PCR; TCRdb keeps only in-frame clonotypes and omits some of them. Of fewer than 15,000 clones listed, around 95% were seen once; the top ten hold about 2.5%. Study-wide findings and caveats: TCR receptors were sequenced in few samples. Pathologic regression was not significantly tied to TCR clonality.

The V and J genes are TRBV9 and TRBJ2-7, with a possible D match to TRBD2 (6 bases). Specimen: peripheral blood, collected after neoadjuvant nivolumab, alone or with ipilimumab, at or shortly before surgery. This TCR derives from an adult with non-small cell lung cancer. CDR3 DNA sequence: TGTGCCAGCAGCGTAGCTCTGCGGGACGGGGGCGAGCAGTACTTC. Protein: CASSVALRDGGEQYF.